The 17 T cell receptor beta chains below all came from one sample that was sequenced in a study of shared clonotypes between healthy human individuals. The protocol was immunoSEQ multiplex PCR, while the TCRdb copy is restricted to in-frame clones and leaves out a portion. The sample lists some 500,000 clones, 90% to 96% seen once, with roughly 0.06% in the top ten. Sequencing used naive CD4+ T cells sorted from blood. Documented subset: CD45RA+ positively selected. Receptors were obtained from a woman younger than 45 in good health.

V gene TRBV7-3 combines with J gene TRBJ2-5, with D uncertain. Trimming removed 2 bases from V and 5 bases from J, with 15 bases in between. CDR1 and CDR2 from the germline V gene are SGHTA and FQGTGA. This CDR3 spans 15 amino acids. CDR3 sequence (DNA): TGTGCCAGCAGCTTATCCCCTCTCTCACGGGAGACCCAGTACTTC. This sequence encodes CASSLSPLSRETQYF.

The genes are TRBV2 and TRBJ2-1; 8 bases fit TRBD2. Looked up from germline, CDR1 is SNHLY and CDR2 is FYNNEI. CDR3 length equals 14 residues. Germline trimming cut 10 bases from V and 4 bases from J; bases unmatched to any gene: 9. The CDR3 reads CAIFGAGGYNEQFF. CDR3 DNA sequence: TGTGCCATCTTCGGGGCGGGAGGATACAATGAGCAGTTCTTC.

The chain uses TRBV11-2 and TRBJ2-7; 14 bases fit TRBD2. Trimming cost V 5 bases and J 4 bases; bases outside gene matches: 7. CDR1 and CDR2 from the germline V gene are SGHAT and FQNNGV. The CDR3 spans 16 residues. The CDR3 bases are TGTGCCAGCAGCACCGGGACTAGCGGGAGAACGTACGAGCAGTACTTC. It specifies CASSTGTSGRTYEQYF.

The chain uses TRBV27 and TRBJ1-1; possibly TRBD1 for D (6 bases). Trimming cost V 7 bases and J 6 bases, with 18 bases left between them. CDR3 length: 14 amino acids. The V gene's germline CDR1 is MNHEY and CDR2 SMNVEV (reference sequence). The CDR3 DNA reads TGTGCCAGCACCCCACAGGGTCTAAAGGCTGAAGCTTTCTTT. Protein sequence: CASTPQGLKAEAFF.

The chain uses TRBV11-2 and TRBJ1-6; TRBD1 matches at 10 bases. J gave up 6 bases and V 5 bases, and 1 base lay outside the gene matches. CDR3 length equals 14 residues. From germline, CDR1 is SGHAT and CDR2 FQNNGV. This chain's CDR3 is CASSRTGGNSPLHF. The CDR3 DNA sequence: TGTGCCAGCAGCCGGACAGGGGGTAATTCACCCCTCCACTTT.

The chain employs TRBV7-9 and TRBJ2-3; D is possibly TRBD1 (5 bases). The CDR3 runs to 16 residues. The germline CDR1 and CDR2 sequences are SEHNR and FQNEAQ (reference sequence). V was clipped by 3 bases and J by 0 bases, with 13 bases between them. This CDR3 is CASSFATGKSTDTQYF. In DNA, the CDR3 is TGTGCCAGCAGCTTCGCAACAGGAAAAAGCACAGATACGCAGTATTTT.

The chain has TRBV10-2 and TRBJ2-2; no definite D call. The V and J ends lost 5 bases and 3 bases respectively, with 10 bases between them. This CDR3 has 14 amino acids. CDR1 WSHSY and CDR2 SAAADI come from the germline V gene. DNA of the CDR3: TGCGCCAGCAGTTCGGGCAGTTACACCGGGGAGCTGTTTTTT. This gives the protein CASSSGSYTGELFF.

The chain recombines TRBV18 with TRBJ2-5, with TRBD2 as a possible D gene (6 bases). This CDR3 has 14 residues. Germline-derived CDR1 and CDR2 are KGHSH and LQKENI. The V end was cut by 0 bases, the J end by 3 bases, with 8 bases between. The DNA for the CDR3 is TGTGCCAGCTCACCACCGGACTATAAAGAGACCCAGTACTTC. It encodes CASSPPDYKETQYF.

V usage is TRBV6-1 and J usage is TRBJ2-7, with D possibly matching TRBD2 (6 bases). There are 15 residues in the CDR3. The germline V gene encodes CDR1 MNHNS and CDR2 SASEGT. The V gene lost 1 base and the J gene lost 6 bases, with 16 bases spanning the gap. Here the CDR3 DNA reads TGTGCCAGCAGTGAAGTCGGGGGTTTTATGGGCGAGCAGTACTTC. It codes for CASSEVGGFMGEQYF.

V gene TRBV18 combines with J gene TRBJ1-1; 9 bases map to TRBD1. CDR1 and CDR2 (germline): KGHSH, LQKENI. Trimming took 4 bases from V and 1 from J; bases not matched to a gene: 4. The CDR3 contains 15 residues. DNA for the CDR3: TGTGCCAGCTCACGGACGGGACAGGGGAACACTGAAGCTTTCTTT. This codes for CASSRTGQGNTEAFF.

V is TRBV28 and J is TRBJ1-4; D ambiguous. The V end was cut by 3 bases, the J end by 2 bases, with 13 bases between. Per germline, CDR1 MDHEN and CDR2 SYDVKM. There are 16 residues in the CDR3. In DNA form, the CDR3 reads TGTGCCAGCAGTTTCTACCTCTTGGCCACTAATGAAAAACTGTTTTTT. As protein: CASSFYLLATNEKLFF.

V gene TRBV20-1 combines with J gene TRBJ2-5, with D uncertain. The CDR3 totals 11 residues. The V end lost 6 bases, the J end lost 4 bases, and 9 bases lay between the germline ends. Germline CDR1 reads DFQATT; CDR2 reads SNEGSKA (reference sequence). For the CDR3, the DNA is TGCAGTGCCCTCGAGGTAGAGACCCAGTACTTC. It specifies CSALEVETQYF.

V gene TRBV14 combines with J gene TRBJ2-5; D might be TRBD1 or TRBD2, each matching 5 bases. The last part of the DNA fits TRBJ2-7 better; the J call may be wrong. Looked up from germline, CDR1 is SGHDN and CDR2 is FVKESK. The CDR3 is made up of 17 amino acids. The DNA for the CDR3 is TGTGCCAGCAGCCGACTCGCCGGGACGGCCACCTCGTACGAGCAGTACTTC. It encodes CASSRLAGTATSYEQYF.

This chain joins TRBV27 and TRBJ1-1; 8 positions match TRBD1. CDR1 is MNHEY and CDR2 is SMNVEV in the germline V gene (reference sequence). Trimming removed 3 bases from V and 3 bases from J; junction bases left unmatched: 15. This CDR3 is built from 18 residues. The DNA for the CDR3 is TGTGCCAGCAGTTTCCACAGGGGGAGGGTTGTGTTGGACACTGAAGCTTTCTTT. Amino acid sequence: CASSFHRGRVVLDTEAFF.

This clone has only one observation. V and J are TRBV28 and TRBJ2-5; D uncertain. The DNA end lines up better with TRBJ2-7; the J call may be wrong. Per the germline V gene, CDR1 is MDHEN and CDR2 is SYDVKM. CDR3 length equals 11 residues. The CDR3 here is CASSSYHEQYF. The DNA of the CDR3 is TGTGCCAGCAGTTCGTACCACGAGCAGTACTTC.

The rearrangement uses TRBV28 and TRBJ1-5, with 7 bases lining up with TRBD1. The CDR3 length is 15 residues. Germline CDR1 reads MDHEN; CDR2 reads SYDVKM. V lost 3 bases, J lost 5 bases, and 7 bases stayed unmatched. The CDR3 DNA reads as TGTGCCAGCAGTTTGGCCAGACAGGGATATCAGCCCCAGCATTTT. Translated, it gives CASSLARQGYQPQHF.

This CDR3 is CASSVGSGAYNEQFF. DNA of the CDR3: TGTGCCAGCAGTGTGGGTAGCGGGGCGTACAATGAGCAGTTCTTC. The rearrangement links TRBV2 to TRBJ2-1; 8 bases match TRBD2. Per the germline V gene, CDR1 is SNHLY and CDR2 is FYNNEI. The CDR3 totals 15 residues. Trimming at V came to 4 bases and at J to 4 bases, leaving 6 bases not matched to a gene.